This T cell receptor beta chain derives from a study of shared clonotypes between healthy human individuals. Assay: immunoSEQ multiplex PCR; the TCRdb copy retains only in-frame clones and omits some. The sample comprises more than 2 million clones, about 95% of which are singletons, and 0.1% to 0.15% rests with the top ten. CDR1 is SEHNR and CDR2 is FQNEAQ in the germline V gene (reference sequence). This CDR3 has 14 amino acids. V was pared by 7 bases and J by 6 bases, with 17 bases between. The source of this sequence is a man in his late teens or twenties in good health. This sequence joins TRBV7-9 and TRBJ2-3; D possibly corresponds to TRBD1 (5 bases). Sequenced input: naive CD4+ T cells sorted from blood. Subset reported: CD45RA+ positively selected. The CDR3 reads CASKGAGSVDTQYF. CDR3 DNA: TGTGCCAGCAAAGGGGCAGGGTCGGTTGATACGCAGTATTTT.